Listed here are 16 T cell receptor beta chains from one sample, sequenced in a study of shared clonotypes between healthy human individuals. Sequencing used immunoSEQ multiplex PCR; TCRdb keeps in-frame clones, though not all of them. There are more than 450,000 clones in the sample; around 79% occur only once, and about an eighth lies in the top ten. Sequencing input: PBMCs. The receptors were gathered from a woman aged 40 to 55 in good health. Some clones in this sample may be carry-over from other donors' samples.

The CDR3 loop is CASSADSPVVGKLFF. The CDR3 DNA reads TGTGCCAGCAGCGCCGACAGTCCAGTGGTAGGAAAACTGTTTTTT. The chain has TRBV14 and TRBJ1-4, with D possibly being TRBD1 (5 bases). Germline CDR1 SGHDN, CDR2 FVKESK. With 5 bases removed from V and 10 bases from J, the gap between germline ends came to 20 bases. This CDR3 is built from 15 residues.

The CDR3 DNA reads TGCAGCGTAAGACTCGGGGGCGCGCTTGAAGCTTTCTTT. Translated: CSVRLGGALEAFF. This chain uses TRBV29-1 with TRBJ1-1; weak D call: TRBD1 (6 bases). This CDR3 is built from 13 residues. Germline lookup yields CDR1 SQVTM and CDR2 ANQGSEA. The germline V and J ends were trimmed by 6 bases and 7 bases, with 18 bases remaining between them.

The CDR3 nucleotides are TGTGCCAGCTATAAACTTACATACTCTGGAAACACCATATATTTT. It yields the protein CASYKLTYSGNTIYF. The chain carries TRBV28 and TRBJ1-3, with D unresolved. The germline gives CDR1 MDHEN, CDR2 SYDVKM. CDR3 length: 15 residues. V shed 8 bases and J shed 0 bases, with 14 bases lying between them.

This clone was seen once. The chain recombines TRBV10-2 with TRBJ1-2, with a weak D call TRBD1 (5 bases). Germline CDR1 WSHSY, CDR2 SAAADI. The ends were cut back, 3 bases at V and 8 bases at J, with 13 bases in the middle. This CDR3 region has 13 residues. Written as DNA, the CDR3 is TGCGCCAGCAGTGAAGCAGGGTCCTACGGCTACACCTTC. Its protein is CASSEAGSYGYTF.

The V call is TRBV28, the J call TRBJ2-1; 7 bases are shared with TRBD1. V trimming: 6 bases; J trimming: 7 bases; junction bases outside the gene matches: 6. Germline values: CDR1 MDHEN, CDR2 SYDVKM. The CDR3 loop spans 13 amino acids. This chain's CDR3 is CASRTGRINEQFF. In nucleotides, the CDR3 is TGTGCCAGCAGGACAGGGCGGATTAATGAGCAGTTCTTC.

This clone was picked up one time. The chain employs TRBV19 and TRBJ2-1, with D tentatively TRBD1 (6 bases). There are 16 residues in the CDR3. In germline, CDR1 is LNHDA, CDR2 SQIVND (reference sequence). Trimming shortened V by 7 bases and J by 3 bases, and 19 bases separated the two germline ends. CDR3 sequence (DNA): TGTGCCAGTACTCTCGGCATGGGGGCTGGCTACAATGAGCAGTTCTTC. It translates to CASTLGMGAGYNEQFF.

This clone was counted ten times or more. The chain combines TRBV6-1 with TRBJ2-7; D not resolved. The ends were cut back, 4 bases at V and 3 bases at J, with 16 bases in the middle. CDR1 is MNHNS, CDR2 SASEGT, per germline. The CDR3 is made up of 15 amino acids. The CDR3 is CASSGRINKGYEQYF. The CDR3 DNA reads as TGTGCCAGCAGTGGCAGGATTAATAAAGGCTACGAGCAGTACTTC.

This clone was seen only once. V usage is TRBV18 and J usage is TRBJ2-3, with 11 bases fitting TRBD2. V trimming: 5 bases; J trimming: 14 bases; junction bases outside the gene matches: 12. Germline values: CDR1 KGHSH, CDR2 LQKENI. The CDR3 runs to 14 residues. DNA of the CDR3: TGTGCCAGCTCATCCCTGACTAGCGGGAACCCGGCGTATTTT. Translated: CASSSLTSGNPAYF.

The chain recombines TRBV5-1 with TRBJ1-4; D unresolved. Germline V gene sequence: CDR1 SGHRS, CDR2 YFSETQ. The V gene lost 5 bases and the J gene lost 8 bases, with 4 bases spanning the gap. The CDR3 consists of 10 residues. The CDR3 region has the DNA TGCGCCAGCAGAGTGGAAAAACTGTTTTTT. This gives the protein CASRVEKLFF.

With respect to this clone: The CDR3 does not close with the conserved phenylalanine or tryptophan, likely indicating a read error. The CDR3 DNA sequence: TGTGCCAGCAGCGGTAGCGGGAGGGCCAGAAACGAGCAGTACCTC. Amino acid sequence: CASSGSGRARNEQYL. This sequence joins TRBV7-2 and TRBJ2-7; 11 bases line up with TRBD2. Germline CDR1 and CDR2: SGHTA and FQGNSA. Trimming took 5 bases from V and 5 from J; bases not matched to a gene: 8. The CDR3 extends over 15 amino acids.

This clone appeared a few times. The CDR3 here is CASSRQQGYEQYF. CDR3 DNA: TGTGCCAGCAGCCGCCAACAGGGCTACGAGCAGTACTTC. The J gene is TRBJ2-7, the V gene TRBV7-6, with D maybe TRBD1 (6 bases). In germline, CDR1 is SGHVS, CDR2 FNYEAQ. The CDR3 has 13 amino acids. Trimming pared 5 bases from V and 3 bases from J, leaving 11 bases between.

This chain uses TRBV5-1 with TRBJ2-7, with D tentatively TRBD2 (5 bases). The CDR3 consists of 14 residues. Trimming shortened V by 4 bases and J by 6 bases, and 17 bases separated the two germline ends. Germline loops: CDR1 SGHRS, CDR2 YFSETQ. Written as DNA, the CDR3 is TGCGCCAGCAGCCCCGGGGAAGGGAAGCGCGAGCAGTACTTC. Residues: CASSPGEGKREQYF. Full variable domain (rest looked up from reference TRBV5-1 and TRBJ2-7): KAGVTQTPRYLIKTRGQQVTLSCSPISGHRSVSWYQQTPGQGLQFLFEYFSETQRNKGNFPGRFSGRQFSNSRSEMNVSTLELGDSALYLCASSPGEGKREQYFGPGTRLTVT.

The chain carries TRBV7-2 and TRBJ1-4; D perhaps matches TRBD1 (5 bases). Germline V gene data show CDR1 as SGHTA and CDR2 as FQGNSA. V was clipped by 7 bases and J by 0 bases, with 15 bases between them. The CDR3 length is 16 residues. The CDR3: CASTSGQGATNEKLFF. CDR3 nucleotides: TGTGCCAGCACCTCCGGGCAGGGCGCAACTAATGAAAAACTGTTTTTT. The full variable domain, its missing parts supplied by reference TRBV7-2 and TRBJ1-4, is GAGVSQSPSNKVTEKGKDVELRCDPISGHTALYWYRQSLGQGLEFLIYFQGNSAPDKSGLPSDRFSAERTGGSVSTLTIQRTQQEDSAVYLCASTSGQGATNEKLFFGSGTQLSVL.

Here the CDR3 reads CASSPRTSGKRNEQFF. CDR3 bases: TGTGCCAGCAGCCCCAGGACTAGCGGGAAAAGGAATGAGCAGTTCTTC. V usage is TRBV13 and J usage is TRBJ2-1; TRBD2 matches at 12 bases. The germline gives CDR1 PRHDT, CDR2 FYEKMQ (reference sequence). V lost 5 bases and J lost 7; bases outside the gene matches: 9. The CDR3 is 16 amino acids.

This clone was recorded a few times. The chain recombines TRBV30 with TRBJ2-5, with D perhaps matching TRBD1 or TRBD2 (6 bases each). The CDR3 runs 15 residues. V was clipped by 7 bases and J by 0 bases, with 18 bases between them. Germline V gene sequence: CDR1 GTSNPN, CDR2 SVGIG (reference sequence). The CDR3 sequence is CALSSRRGYQETQYF. The DNA for the CDR3 is TGTGCCTTATCATCCCGGAGGGGGTACCAAGAGACCCAGTACTTC. Drawing the rest from reference TRBV30 and TRBJ2-5, the complete variable domain is SQTIHQWPATLVQPVGSPLSLECTVEGTSNPNLYWYRQAAGRGLQLLFYSVGIGQISSEVPQNLSASRPQDRQFILSSKKLLLSDSGFYLCALSSRRGYQETQYFGPGTRLLVL.

The chain uses TRBV6-5 and TRBJ2-1; a weak D match, TRBD2 (7 bases). The V gene lost 7 bases and the J gene lost 5 bases, with 15 bases spanning the gap. From germline, CDR1 is MNHEY and CDR2 SVGAGI. The CDR3 is 14 amino acids. CDR3 nucleotide sequence: TGTGCCAGCACCTGGGGGGGGGCCGACAATGAGCAGTTCTTC. It translates to CASTWGGADNEQFF.